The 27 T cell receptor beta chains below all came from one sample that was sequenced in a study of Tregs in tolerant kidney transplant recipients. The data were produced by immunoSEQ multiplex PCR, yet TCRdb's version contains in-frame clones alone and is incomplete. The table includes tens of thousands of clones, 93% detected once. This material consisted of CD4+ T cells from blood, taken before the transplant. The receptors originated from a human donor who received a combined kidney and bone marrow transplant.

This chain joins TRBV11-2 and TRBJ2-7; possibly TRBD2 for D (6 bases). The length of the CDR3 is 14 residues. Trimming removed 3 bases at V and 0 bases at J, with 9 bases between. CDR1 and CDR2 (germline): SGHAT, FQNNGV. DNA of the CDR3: TGTGCCAGCAGCTTTTACGGGAGCTCCTACGAGCAGTACTTC. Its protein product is CASSFYGSSYEQYF. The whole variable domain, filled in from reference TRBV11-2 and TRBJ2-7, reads EAGVAQSPRYKIIEKRQSVAFWCNPISGHATLYWYQQILGQGPKLLIQFQNNGVVDDSQLPKDRFSAERLKGVDSTLKIQPAKLEDSAVYLCASSFYGSSYEQYFGPGTRLTVT.

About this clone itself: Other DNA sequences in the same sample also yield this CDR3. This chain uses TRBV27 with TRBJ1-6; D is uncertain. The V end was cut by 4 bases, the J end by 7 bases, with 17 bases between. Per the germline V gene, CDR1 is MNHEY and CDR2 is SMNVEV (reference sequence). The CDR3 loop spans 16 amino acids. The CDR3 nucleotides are TGTGCCAGCAGTTCTACCCGGACTCAAAGCAATTCACCCCTCCACTTT. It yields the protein CASSSTRTQSNSPLHF.

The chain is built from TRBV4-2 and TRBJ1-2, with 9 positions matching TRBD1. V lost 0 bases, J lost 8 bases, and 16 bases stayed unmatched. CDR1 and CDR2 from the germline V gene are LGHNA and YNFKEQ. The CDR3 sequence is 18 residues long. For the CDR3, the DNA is TGTGCCAGCAGCCAAGATGCGAGCGGACAGGGGCGTTTTTGGGGCTACACCTTC. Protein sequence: CASSQDASGQGRFWGYTF.

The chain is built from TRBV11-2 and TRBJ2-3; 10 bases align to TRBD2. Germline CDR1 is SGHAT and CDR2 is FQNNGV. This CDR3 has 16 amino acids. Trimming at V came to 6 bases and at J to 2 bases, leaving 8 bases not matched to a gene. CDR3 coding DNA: TGTGCCAGCAGTATTTTAGCGGGGGGATCCACAGATACGCAGTATTTT. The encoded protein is CASSILAGGSTDTQYF.

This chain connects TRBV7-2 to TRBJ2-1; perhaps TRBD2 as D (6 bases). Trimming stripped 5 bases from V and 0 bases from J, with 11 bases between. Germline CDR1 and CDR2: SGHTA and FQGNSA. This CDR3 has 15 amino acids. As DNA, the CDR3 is TGTGCCAGCAGCCGGGGACTGGACTCCTACAATGAGCAGTTCTTC. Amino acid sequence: CASSRGLDSYNEQFF.

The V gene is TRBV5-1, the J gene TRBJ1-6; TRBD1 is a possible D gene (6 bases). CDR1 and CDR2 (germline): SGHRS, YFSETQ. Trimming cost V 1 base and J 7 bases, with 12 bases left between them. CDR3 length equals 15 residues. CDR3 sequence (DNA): TGCGCCAGCAGCTTGTTCGGACAGCTCAATTCACCCCTCCACTTT. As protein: CASSLFGQLNSPLHF.

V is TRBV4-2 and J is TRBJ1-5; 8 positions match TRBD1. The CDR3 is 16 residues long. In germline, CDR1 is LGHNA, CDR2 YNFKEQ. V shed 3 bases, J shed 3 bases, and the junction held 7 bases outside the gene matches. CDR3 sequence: CASSHDDRGLNQPQHF. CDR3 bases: TGTGCCAGCAGCCACGACGACAGGGGCCTCAATCAGCCCCAGCATTTT.

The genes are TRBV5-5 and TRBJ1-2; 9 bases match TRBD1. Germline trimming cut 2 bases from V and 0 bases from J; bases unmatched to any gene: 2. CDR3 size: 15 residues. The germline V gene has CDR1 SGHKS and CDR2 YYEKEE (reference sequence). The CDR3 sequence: CASSFGQGSNYGYTF. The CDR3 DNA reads TGTGCCAGCAGCTTTGGACAGGGGTCTAACTATGGCTACACCTTC. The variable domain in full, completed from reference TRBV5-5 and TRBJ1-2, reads DAGVTQSPTHLIKTRGQQVTLRCSPISGHKSVSWYQQVLGQGPQFIFQYYEKEERGRGNFPDRFSARQFPNYSSELNVNALLLGDSALYLCASSFGQGSNYGYTFGSGTRLTVV.

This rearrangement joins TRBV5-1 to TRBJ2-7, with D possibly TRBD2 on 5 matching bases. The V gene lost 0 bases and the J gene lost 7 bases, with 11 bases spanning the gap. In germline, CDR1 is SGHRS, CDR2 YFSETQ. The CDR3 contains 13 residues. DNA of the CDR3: TGCGCCAGCAGCTTGGCCGGAGGTTGGGAGCAGTACTTC. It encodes CASSLAGGWEQYF.

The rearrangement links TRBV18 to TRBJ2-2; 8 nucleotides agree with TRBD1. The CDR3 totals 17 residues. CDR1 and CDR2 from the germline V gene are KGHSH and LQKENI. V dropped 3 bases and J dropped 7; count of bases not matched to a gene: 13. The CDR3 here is CASSPTRQGIEYGELFF. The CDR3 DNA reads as TGTGCCAGCTCACCCACTCGACAGGGGATAGAGTACGGGGAGCTGTTTTTT.

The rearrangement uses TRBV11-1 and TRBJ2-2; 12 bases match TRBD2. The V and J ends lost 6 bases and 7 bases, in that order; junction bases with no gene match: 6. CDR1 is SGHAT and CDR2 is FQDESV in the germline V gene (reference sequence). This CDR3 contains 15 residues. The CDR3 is CASRRLAGAGGELFF. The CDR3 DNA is TGTGCCAGCAGGCGACTAGCGGGAGCGGGCGGGGAGCTGTTTTTT.

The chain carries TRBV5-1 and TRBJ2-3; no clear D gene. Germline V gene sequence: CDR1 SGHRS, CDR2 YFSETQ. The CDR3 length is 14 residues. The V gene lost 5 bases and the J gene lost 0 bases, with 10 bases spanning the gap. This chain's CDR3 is CASRRSASTDTQYF. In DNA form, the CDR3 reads TGCGCCAGCAGGCGGTCGGCTAGCACAGATACGCAGTATTTT.

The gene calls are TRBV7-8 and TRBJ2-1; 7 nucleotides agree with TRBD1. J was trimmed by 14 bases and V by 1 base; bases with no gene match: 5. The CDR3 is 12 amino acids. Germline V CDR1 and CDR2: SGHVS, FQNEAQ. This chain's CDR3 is CASSLDRGRKFF. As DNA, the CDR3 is TGTGCCAGCAGCTTAGACAGGGGAAGGAAGTTCTTC.

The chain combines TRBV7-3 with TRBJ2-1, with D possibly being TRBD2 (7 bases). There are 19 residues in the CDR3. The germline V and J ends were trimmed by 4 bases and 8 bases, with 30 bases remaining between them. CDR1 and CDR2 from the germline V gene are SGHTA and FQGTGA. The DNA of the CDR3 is TGTGCCAGCAGCTCTTACGGCGGGGGCTTTAAAACTGATATCCATGAGCAGTTCTTC. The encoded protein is CASSSYGGGFKTDIHEQFF.

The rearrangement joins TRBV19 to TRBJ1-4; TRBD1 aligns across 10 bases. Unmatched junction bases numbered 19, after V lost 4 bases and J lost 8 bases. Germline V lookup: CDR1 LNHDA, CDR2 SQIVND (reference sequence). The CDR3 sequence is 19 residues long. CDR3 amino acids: CASSTPTGGSLGFEEKLFF. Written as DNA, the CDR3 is TGTGCCAGTAGTACCCCGACAGGGGGCAGTCTGGGATTTGAGGAAAAACTGTTTTTT.

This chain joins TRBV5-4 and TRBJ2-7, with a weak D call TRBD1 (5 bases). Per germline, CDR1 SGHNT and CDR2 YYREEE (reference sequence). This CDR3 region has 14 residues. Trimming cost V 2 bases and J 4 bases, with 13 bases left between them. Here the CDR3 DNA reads TGTGCCAGCAGCTTTTACGGGTCAGGGTACGAGCAGTACTTC. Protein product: CASSFYGSGYEQYF.

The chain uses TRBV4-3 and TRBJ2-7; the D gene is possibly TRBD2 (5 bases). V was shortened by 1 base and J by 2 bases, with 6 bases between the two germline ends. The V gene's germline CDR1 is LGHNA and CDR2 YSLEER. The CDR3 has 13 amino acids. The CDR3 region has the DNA TGCGCCAGCAGCCAAGGGAGGACCTACGAGCAGTACTTC. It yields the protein CASSQGRTYEQYF.

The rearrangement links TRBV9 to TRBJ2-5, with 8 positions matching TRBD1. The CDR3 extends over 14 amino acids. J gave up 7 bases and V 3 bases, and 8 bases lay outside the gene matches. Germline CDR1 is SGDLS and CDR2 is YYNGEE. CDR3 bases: TGTGCCAGCAGCGCCCGGGGACAGGAGGGGACCCAGTACTTC. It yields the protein CASSARGQEGTQYF. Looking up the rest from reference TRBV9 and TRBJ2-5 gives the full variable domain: DSGVTQTPKHLITATGQRVTLRCSPRSGDLSVYWYQQSLDQGLQFLIQYYNGEERAKGNILERFSAQQFPDLHSELNLSSLELGDSALYFCASSARGQEGTQYFGPGTRLLVL.

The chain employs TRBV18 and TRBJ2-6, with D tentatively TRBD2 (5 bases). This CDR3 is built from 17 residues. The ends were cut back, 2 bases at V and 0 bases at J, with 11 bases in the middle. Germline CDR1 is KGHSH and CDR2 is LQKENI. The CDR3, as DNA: TGTGCCAGCTCACCAGGGAGTGGAAGCTCTGGGGCCAACGTCCTGACTTTC. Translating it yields CASSPGSGSSGANVLTF.

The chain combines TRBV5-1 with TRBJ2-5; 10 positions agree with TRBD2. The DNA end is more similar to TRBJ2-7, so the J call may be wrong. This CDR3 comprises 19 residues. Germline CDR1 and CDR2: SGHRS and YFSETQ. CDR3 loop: CASSLEPSGGLHLSYEQYF. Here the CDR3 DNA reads TGCGCCAGCAGCTTGGAGCCTAGCGGGGGCCTCCACTTATCCTACGAGCAGTACTTC.

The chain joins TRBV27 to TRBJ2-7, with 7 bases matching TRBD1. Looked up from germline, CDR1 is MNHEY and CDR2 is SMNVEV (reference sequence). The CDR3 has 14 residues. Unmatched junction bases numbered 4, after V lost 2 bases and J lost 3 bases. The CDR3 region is CASSLNGQDYEQYF. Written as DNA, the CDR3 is TGTGCCAGCAGTTTAAACGGACAGGACTACGAGCAGTACTTC.

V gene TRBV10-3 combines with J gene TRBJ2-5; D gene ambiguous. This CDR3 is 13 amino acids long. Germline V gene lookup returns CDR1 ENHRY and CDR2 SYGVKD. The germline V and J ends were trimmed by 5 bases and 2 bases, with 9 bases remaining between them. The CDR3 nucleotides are TGTGCCATCAGTCCGGCGGATCAAGAGACCCAGTACTTC. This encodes CAISPADQETQYF.

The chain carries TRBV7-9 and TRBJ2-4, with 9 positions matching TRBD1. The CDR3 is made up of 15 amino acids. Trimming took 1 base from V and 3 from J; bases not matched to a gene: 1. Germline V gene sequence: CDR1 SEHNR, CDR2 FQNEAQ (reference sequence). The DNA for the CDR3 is TGTGCCAGCAGCTTAGGGGACAGGGTCAAAAACATTCAGTACTTC. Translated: CASSLGDRVKNIQYF.

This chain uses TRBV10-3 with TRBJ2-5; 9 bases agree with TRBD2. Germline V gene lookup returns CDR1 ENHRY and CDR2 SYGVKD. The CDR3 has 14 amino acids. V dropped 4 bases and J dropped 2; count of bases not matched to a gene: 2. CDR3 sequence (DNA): TGTGCCATCAGTGTAACTAGCGGGCAAGAGACCCAGTACTTC. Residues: CAISVTSGQETQYF.

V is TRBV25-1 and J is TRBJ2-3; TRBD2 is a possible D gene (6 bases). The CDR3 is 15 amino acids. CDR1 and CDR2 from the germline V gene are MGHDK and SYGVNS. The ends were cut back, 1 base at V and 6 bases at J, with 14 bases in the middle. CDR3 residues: CASSELDGTYDTQYF. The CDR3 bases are TGTGCCAGCAGTGAATTGGACGGGACTTACGATACGCAGTATTTT.

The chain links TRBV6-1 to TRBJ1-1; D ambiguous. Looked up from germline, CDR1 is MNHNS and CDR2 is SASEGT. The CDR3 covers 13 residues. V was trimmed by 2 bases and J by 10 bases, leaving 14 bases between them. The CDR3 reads CASSEIRRSGAFF. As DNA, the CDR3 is TGTGCCAGCAGTGAAATCAGGAGGAGTGGAGCTTTCTTT.

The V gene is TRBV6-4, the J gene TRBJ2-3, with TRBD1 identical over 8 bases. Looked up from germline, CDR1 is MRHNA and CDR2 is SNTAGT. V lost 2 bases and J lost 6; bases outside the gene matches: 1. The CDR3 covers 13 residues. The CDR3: CASSDRQGDTQYF. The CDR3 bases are TGTGCCAGCAGTGACAGACAGGGGGATACGCAGTATTTT.